The entry below gives a single T cell receptor beta chain sequence along with its context. In the study's own analysis: Estimation of nucleated cell counts relied on the amplification of reference gene primers. The protocol was immunoSEQ multiplex PCR, while the TCRdb copy is restricted to in-frame clones and leaves out a portion. For V, J and clone size, that table is used; D and trimming come from the DNA. The sample consists of more than 7,500 clones, about nine tenths of them appearing once. These data are taken from a study of blood T cell repertoires in COVID-19. The wider study: Donors in the United States, Italy and Spain gave samples during acute or convalescent COVID-19. T cells, B-cell-depleted T cells, or PBMCs supplied cDNA or gDNA.

Germline-derived CDR1 and CDR2 are SGHKS and YYEKEE (reference sequence). Trimming shortened V by 4 bases and J by 5 bases, and 15 bases separated the two germline ends. The CDR3 has 14 amino acids. Sequenced: peripheral blood. The receptor comes from a woman between 50 and 59 years old with active COVID-19. The chain couples TRBV5-5 to TRBJ2-5, with D uncertain. This chain's CDR3 is CASSRAQGAETQYF. The CDR3 DNA is TGTGCCAGCAGCCGAGCACAAGGAGCGGAGACCCAGTACTTC.